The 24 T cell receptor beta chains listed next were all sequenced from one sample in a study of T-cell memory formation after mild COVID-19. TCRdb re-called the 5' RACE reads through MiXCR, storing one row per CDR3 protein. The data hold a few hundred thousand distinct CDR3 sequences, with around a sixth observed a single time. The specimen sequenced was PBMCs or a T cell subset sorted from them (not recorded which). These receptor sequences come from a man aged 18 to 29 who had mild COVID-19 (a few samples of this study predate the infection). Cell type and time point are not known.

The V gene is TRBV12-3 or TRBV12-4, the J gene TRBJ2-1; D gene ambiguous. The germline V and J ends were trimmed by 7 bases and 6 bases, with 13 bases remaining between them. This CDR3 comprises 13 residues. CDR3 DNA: TGTGCCAGCACTGTCCGCCGATCCAATGAGCAGTTCTTC. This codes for CASTVRRSNEQFF.

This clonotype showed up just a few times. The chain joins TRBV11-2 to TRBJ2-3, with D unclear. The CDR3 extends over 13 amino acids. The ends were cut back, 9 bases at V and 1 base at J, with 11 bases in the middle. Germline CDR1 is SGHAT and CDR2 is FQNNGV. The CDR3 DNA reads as TGTGCCAGTGATGGTACTGGCACAGATACGCAGTATTTT. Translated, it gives CASDGTGTDTQYF.

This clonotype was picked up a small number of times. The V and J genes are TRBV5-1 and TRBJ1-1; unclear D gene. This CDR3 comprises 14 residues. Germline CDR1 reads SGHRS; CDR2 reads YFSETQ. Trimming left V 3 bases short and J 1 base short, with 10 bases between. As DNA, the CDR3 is TGCGCCAGCAGCTCACAGATACCGAACACTGAAGCTTTCTTT. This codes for CASSSQIPNTEAFF.

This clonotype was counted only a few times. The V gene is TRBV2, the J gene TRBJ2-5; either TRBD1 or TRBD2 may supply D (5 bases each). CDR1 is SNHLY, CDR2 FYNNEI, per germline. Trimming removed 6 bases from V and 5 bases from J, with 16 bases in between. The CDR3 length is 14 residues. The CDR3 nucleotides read TGTGCCAGCAGGAACCTGAGGGGCGCGGAGACCCAGTACTTC. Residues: CASRNLRGAETQYF.

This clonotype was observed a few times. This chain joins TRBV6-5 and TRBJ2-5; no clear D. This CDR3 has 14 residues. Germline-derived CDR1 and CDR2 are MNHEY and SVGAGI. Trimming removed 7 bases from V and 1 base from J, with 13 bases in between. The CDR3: CASTPPDGQETQYF. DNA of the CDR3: TGTGCCAGCACCCCACCGGACGGCCAAGAGACCCAGTACTTC.

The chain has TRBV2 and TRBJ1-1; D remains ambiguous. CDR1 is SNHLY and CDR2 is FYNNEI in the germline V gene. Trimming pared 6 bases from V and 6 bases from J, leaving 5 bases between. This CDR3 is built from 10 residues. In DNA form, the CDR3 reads TGTGCCAGCAGGGGAGCTGAAGCTTTCTTT. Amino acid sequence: CASRGAEAFF.

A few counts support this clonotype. The CDR3 sequence is CAISEAFGETQYF. DNA of the CDR3: TGTGCCATCAGTGAAGCCTTTGGAGAGACCCAGTACTTC. The chain combines TRBV10-3 with TRBJ2-5; D remains unclear. V lost 3 bases and J 4 bases, leaving 9 bases between the germline ends. The V gene's germline CDR1 is ENHRY and CDR2 SYGVKD. The CDR3 covers 13 residues.

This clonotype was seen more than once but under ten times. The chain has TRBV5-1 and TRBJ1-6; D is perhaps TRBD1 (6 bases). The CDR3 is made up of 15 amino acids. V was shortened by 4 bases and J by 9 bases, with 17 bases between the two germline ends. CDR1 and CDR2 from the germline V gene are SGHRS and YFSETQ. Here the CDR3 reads CASSPGPQGGSPLHF. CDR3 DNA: TGCGCCAGCAGCCCTGGACCCCAAGGGGGTTCACCCCTCCACTTT.

The DNA for the CDR3 is TGTGCCAGCAGTGAATCAAGTCTGATCTACGAGCAGTACGTC. Translation: CASSESSLIYEQYV. The rearrangement uses TRBV6-1 and TRBJ2-7; D uncertain. Germline CDR1 MNHNS, CDR2 SASEGT. The germline V and J ends were trimmed by 2 bases and 3 bases, with 11 bases remaining between them. The CDR3 loop spans 14 amino acids.

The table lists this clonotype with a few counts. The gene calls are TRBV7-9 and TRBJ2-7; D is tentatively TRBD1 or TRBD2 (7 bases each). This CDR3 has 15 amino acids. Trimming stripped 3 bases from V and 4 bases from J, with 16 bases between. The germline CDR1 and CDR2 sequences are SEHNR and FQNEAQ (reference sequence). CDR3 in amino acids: CASSLGRGGKYEQYF. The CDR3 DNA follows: TGTGCCAGCAGCTTGGGCAGGGGGGGAAAGTACGAGCAGTACTTC.

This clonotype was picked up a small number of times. The CDR3 sequence: CASSPRGISTDTQYF. The CDR3 DNA is TGTGCCAGCTCACCGAGGGGAATAAGCACAGATACGCAGTATTTT. The chain is built from TRBV18 and TRBJ2-3, with D perhaps matching TRBD1 or TRBD2 (5 bases each). The CDR3 is 15 amino acids. Deletions cut 3 bases from V and 0 bases from J, with 10 bases between. The germline V gene has CDR1 KGHSH and CDR2 LQKENI.

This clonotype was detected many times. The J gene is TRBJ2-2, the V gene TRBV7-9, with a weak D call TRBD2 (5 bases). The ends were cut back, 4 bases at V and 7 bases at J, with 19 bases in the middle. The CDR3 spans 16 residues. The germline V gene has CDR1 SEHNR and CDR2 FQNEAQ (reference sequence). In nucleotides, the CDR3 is TGTGCCAGCAGCTGGCGGGCGGGCGGCGTCCGCGGGGAGCTGTTTTTT. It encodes CASSWRAGGVRGELFF.

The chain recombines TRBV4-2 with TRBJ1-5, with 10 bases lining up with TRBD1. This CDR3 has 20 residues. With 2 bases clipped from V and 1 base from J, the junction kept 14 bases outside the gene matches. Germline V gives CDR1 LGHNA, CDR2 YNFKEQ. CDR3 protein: CASSQNPLGTGVGSNQPQHF. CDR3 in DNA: TGTGCCAGCAGCCAAAATCCGCTAGGGACAGGGGTAGGGAGCAATCAGCCCCAGCATTTT.

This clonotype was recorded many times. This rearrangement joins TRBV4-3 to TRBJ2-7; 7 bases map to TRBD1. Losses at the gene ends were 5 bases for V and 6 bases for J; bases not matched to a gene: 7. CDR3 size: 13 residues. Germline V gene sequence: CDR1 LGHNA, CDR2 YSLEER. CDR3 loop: CASSTPDRIEQYF. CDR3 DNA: TGCGCCAGCAGCACCCCGGACAGGATCGAGCAGTACTTC.

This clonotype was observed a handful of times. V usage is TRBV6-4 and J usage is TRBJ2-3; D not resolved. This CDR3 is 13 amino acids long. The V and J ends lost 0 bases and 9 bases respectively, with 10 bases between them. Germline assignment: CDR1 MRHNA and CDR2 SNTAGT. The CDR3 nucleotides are TGTGCCAGCAGTGACTCGAAGGGCAGAACGCAGTATTTT. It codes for CASSDSKGRTQYF.

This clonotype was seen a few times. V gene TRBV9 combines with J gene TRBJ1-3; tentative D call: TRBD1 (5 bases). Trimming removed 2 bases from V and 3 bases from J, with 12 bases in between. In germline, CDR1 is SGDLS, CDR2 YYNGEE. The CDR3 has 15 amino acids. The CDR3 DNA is TGTGCCAGCAGCGTTGGGCTTGGGGGTGGAAACACCATATATTTT. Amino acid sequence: CASSVGLGGGNTIYF.

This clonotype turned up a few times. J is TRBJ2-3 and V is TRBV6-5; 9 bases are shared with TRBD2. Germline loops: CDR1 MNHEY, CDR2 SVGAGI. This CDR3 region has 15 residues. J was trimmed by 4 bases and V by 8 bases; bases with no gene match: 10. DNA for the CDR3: TGTGCCAGCCAAAACGGGCGGGGGGGAGCAGATACGCAGTATTTT. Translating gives CASQNGRGGADTQYF.

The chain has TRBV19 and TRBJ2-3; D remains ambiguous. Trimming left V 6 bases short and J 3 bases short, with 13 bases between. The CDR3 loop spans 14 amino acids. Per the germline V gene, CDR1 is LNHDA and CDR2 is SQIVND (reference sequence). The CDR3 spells CASSARPITDTQYF. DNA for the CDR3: TGTGCCAGTAGCGCTCGACCAATTACAGATACGCAGTATTTT.

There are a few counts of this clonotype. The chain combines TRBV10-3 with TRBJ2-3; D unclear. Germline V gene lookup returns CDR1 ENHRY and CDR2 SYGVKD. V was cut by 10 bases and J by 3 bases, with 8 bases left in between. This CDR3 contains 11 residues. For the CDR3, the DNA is TGTGCCACCAAGGCAACAGATACGCAGTATTTT. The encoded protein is CATKATDTQYF.

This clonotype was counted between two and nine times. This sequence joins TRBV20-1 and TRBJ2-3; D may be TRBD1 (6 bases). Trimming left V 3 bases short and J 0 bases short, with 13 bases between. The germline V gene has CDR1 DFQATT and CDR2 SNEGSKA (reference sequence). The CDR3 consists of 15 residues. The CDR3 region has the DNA TGCAGTGCTAGGTTCGGTCAGGGGAGCACAGATACGCAGTATTTT. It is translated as CSARFGQGSTDTQYF.

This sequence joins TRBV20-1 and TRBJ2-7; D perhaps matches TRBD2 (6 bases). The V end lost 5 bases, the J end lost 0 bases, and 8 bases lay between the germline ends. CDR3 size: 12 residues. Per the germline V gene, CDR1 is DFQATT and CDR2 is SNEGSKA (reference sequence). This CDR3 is CSAGDFSYEQYF. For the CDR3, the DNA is TGCAGTGCTGGGGACTTCTCCTACGAGCAGTACTTC.

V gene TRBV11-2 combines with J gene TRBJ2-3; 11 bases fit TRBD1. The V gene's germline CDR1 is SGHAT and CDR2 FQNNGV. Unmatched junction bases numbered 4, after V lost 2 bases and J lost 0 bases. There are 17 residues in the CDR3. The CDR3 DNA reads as TGTGCCAGCAGCTTAAAACGGGACAGGGGGAGCACAGATACGCAGTATTTT. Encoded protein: CASSLKRDRGSTDTQYF.

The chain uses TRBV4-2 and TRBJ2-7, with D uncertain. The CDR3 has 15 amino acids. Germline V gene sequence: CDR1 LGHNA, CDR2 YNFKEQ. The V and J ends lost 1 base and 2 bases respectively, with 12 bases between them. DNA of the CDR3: TGTGCCAGCAGCCAAGTTACGGATATGGCCTACGAGCAGTACTTC. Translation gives CASSQVTDMAYEQYF.

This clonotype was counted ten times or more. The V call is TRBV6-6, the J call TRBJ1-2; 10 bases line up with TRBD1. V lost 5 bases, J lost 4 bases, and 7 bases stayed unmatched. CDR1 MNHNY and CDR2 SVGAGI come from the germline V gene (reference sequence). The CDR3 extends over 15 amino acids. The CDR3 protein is CASSTGTGEGYGYTF. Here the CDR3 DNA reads TGTGCCAGCAGTACCGGGACAGGGGAGGGCTATGGCTACACCTTC.